The 20 T cell receptor beta chains listed next were all sequenced from one sample in a study of blood T cell repertoires in COVID-19. Produced via immunoSEQ multiplex PCR; TCRdb's table is partial and in-frame only. The sample yields about 120,000 clones, about 84% seen once. The sequenced sample consisted of peripheral blood. The source of these receptors is a man between 60 and 70 years old with acute or convalescent COVID-19.

CDR3 sequence: CASNGQGSSDTQYF. In nucleotides, the CDR3 is TGTGCCAGCAACGGACAGGGATCATCAGATACGCAGTATTTT. The chain has TRBV7-2 and TRBJ2-3; 8 bases match TRBD1. This CDR3 contains 14 residues. V lost 7 bases and J lost 4; bases outside the gene matches: 7. Germline CDR1 SGHTA, CDR2 FQGNSA.

The chain carries TRBV19 and TRBJ2-7; D is uncertain. V lost 3 bases to trimming and J lost 0 bases, with 9 bases between them. The CDR3 length is 14 residues. Germline V gives CDR1 LNHDA, CDR2 SQIVND (reference sequence). The CDR3 coding sequence is TGTGCCAGTAGTATCACAGCAACCTCCTACGAGCAGTACTTC. Protein sequence: CASSITATSYEQYF.

This clone was counted once. The chain joins TRBV7-6 to TRBJ2-2; possible D gene TRBD1, 5 bases. The ends were cut back, 5 bases at V and 4 bases at J, with 8 bases in the middle. This CDR3 region has 13 residues. Germline CDR1 reads SGHVS; CDR2 reads FNYEAQ. The CDR3 sequence is CASSVRVTGELFF. The CDR3 DNA reads TGTGCCAGCAGCGTCAGGGTCACCGGGGAGCTGTTTTTT.

The J gene is TRBJ1-2, the V gene TRBV28, with D perhaps matching TRBD1 (5 bases). The germline CDR1 and CDR2 sequences are MDHEN and SYDVKM. The germline V and J ends were trimmed by 1 base and 4 bases, with 16 bases remaining between them. This CDR3 has 16 residues. The CDR3 is CASSLSSGPKSYGYTF. The CDR3 region has the DNA TGTGCCAGCAGTTTATCTTCAGGGCCGAAGAGCTATGGCTACACCTTC.

The CDR3 coding sequence is TGTGCCAGCAGTCCCTTCCGCAGATCCTACGAGCAGTACTTC. Translated: CASSPFRRSYEQYF. The chain recombines TRBV27 with TRBJ2-7, with unresolved D. The CDR3 spans 14 residues. Germline V gene data show CDR1 as MNHEY and CDR2 as SMNVEV (reference sequence). Trimming pared 5 bases from V and 1 base from J, leaving 12 bases between.

The rearrangement uses TRBV6-5 and TRBJ1-4, with 9 bases that match TRBD1. Germline CDR1 reads MNHEY; CDR2 reads SVGAGI. This CDR3 is built from 14 residues. After removal of 6 bases from V and 4 bases from J, the junction contained 3 bases not matched to a gene. DNA of the CDR3: TGTGCCAGCAGGACAGGGGGGGATAATGAAAAACTGTTTTTT. Protein sequence: CASRTGGDNEKLFF.

This chain connects TRBV30 to TRBJ2-1, with 7 bases fitting TRBD2. Germline CDR1 and CDR2: GTSNPN and SVGIG (reference sequence). The trim removed 0 bases at V and 0 bases at J, leaving 11 bases unmatched. The CDR3 consists of 18 residues. CDR3 coding DNA: TGTGCCTGGAGTGTAATCTCCTCTAGCGGAAGCTCCTACAATGAGCAGTTCTTC. Translating it yields CAWSVISSSGSSYNEQFF.

The chain is built from TRBV18 and TRBJ2-7; TRBD1 agrees at 9 bases. Trimming took 3 bases from V and 2 from J; bases not matched to a gene: 5. CDR3 length equals 15 residues. Germline V gives CDR1 KGHSH, CDR2 LQKENI. The DNA of the CDR3 is TGTGCCAGCTCACCGTGGGACAGGGCACCCTACGAGCAGTACTTC. This translates into CASSPWDRAPYEQYF.

The chain carries TRBV5-6 and TRBJ2-7; D is undetermined. This CDR3 comprises 18 residues. Germline assignment: CDR1 SGHDT and CDR2 YYEEEE. With 0 bases removed from V and 0 bases from J, the gap between germline ends came to 19 bases. The CDR3 bases are TGTGCCAGCAGCTTGGAACGGGTCCGGCCTACGATCTCCTACGAGCAGTACTTC. Its protein product is CASSLERVRPTISYEQYF.

The chain links TRBV4-3 to TRBJ2-1; D perhaps matches TRBD1 (6 bases). V was trimmed by 4 bases and J by 0 bases, leaving 10 bases between them. This CDR3 is 15 amino acids long. The germline V gene has CDR1 LGHNA and CDR2 YSLEER. CDR3 residues: CASSRGQGSYNEQFF. CDR3 nucleotide sequence: TGCGCCAGCAGCCGGGGGCAGGGCTCCTACAATGAGCAGTTCTTC.

J is TRBJ1-2 and V is TRBV19; tentative D call: TRBD1 (5 bases). Germline-derived CDR1 and CDR2 are LNHDA and SQIVND (reference sequence). Between the trimmed V and J ends, which lost 5 bases and 2 bases, there was a span of 15 bases. This CDR3 is 15 amino acids long. The CDR3 loop reads CASSPTTAQNYGYTF. Here the CDR3 DNA reads TGTGCCAGTAGTCCCACGACAGCACAGAACTATGGCTACACCTTC.

The rearrangement joins TRBV27 to TRBJ2-7; 9 positions agree with TRBD2. Germline lookup yields CDR1 MNHEY and CDR2 SMNVEV (reference sequence). The trim removed 5 bases at V and 5 bases at J, leaving 7 bases unmatched. The length of the CDR3 is 14 residues. CDR3 sequence reads: CASSPRASGNEQYF. DNA for the CDR3: TGTGCCAGCAGTCCCCGGGCTAGCGGGAACGAGCAGTACTTC.

The chain carries TRBV4-3 and TRBJ2-7; the D is unclear. V lost 0 bases and J lost 0, with 6 bases in between. The germline V gene has CDR1 LGHNA and CDR2 YSLEER. The CDR3 spans 14 residues. CDR3 bases: TGCGCCAGCAGCCAAGATCGTGTCTCCTACGAGCAGTACTTC. This encodes CASSQDRVSYEQYF.

This clone was observed once. The chain carries TRBV7-2 and TRBJ2-7; tentatively, D is TRBD1 (6 bases). The CDR3 sequence is 15 residues long. Trimming took 6 bases from V and 0 from J, leaving 15 bases between them. Germline V CDR1 and CDR2: SGHTA, FQGNSA. The CDR3, as DNA: TGTGCCAGCAGTATACAGGGCCCGCTCTCCTACGAGCAGTACTTC. It specifies CASSIQGPLSYEQYF.

In its sample, this clone was seen many times. The J gene is TRBJ2-1, the V gene TRBV20-1, with TRBD2 as a possible D gene (5 bases). V dropped 3 bases and J dropped 6 bases, with 21 bases sitting between them. The CDR3 totals 16 residues. Germline-derived CDR1 and CDR2 are DFQATT and SNEGSKA (reference sequence). CDR3 loop: CSASRIGTGNINEQFF. CDR3 coding DNA: TGCAGTGCTAGTAGGATCGGAACGGGGAACATCAATGAGCAGTTCTTC.

The chain has TRBV28 and TRBJ1-2; unclear D gene. The CDR3 loop spans 13 amino acids. From germline, CDR1 is MDHEN and CDR2 SYDVKM. V lost 6 bases and J lost 7, with 15 bases in between. The DNA of the CDR3 is TGTGCCAGCAGACCTTCAGCGGGTGGTGGCTACACCTTC. Residues: CASRPSAGGGYTF.

This clone was counted a few times. The rearrangement joins TRBV18 to TRBJ2-1, with 9 bases matching TRBD2. The CDR3 covers 18 residues. Germline values: CDR1 KGHSH, CDR2 LQKENI. V was clipped by 1 base and J by 6 bases; unmatched bases: 13. The CDR3: CASSPRSSGGAGANEQFF. The DNA of the CDR3 is TGTGCCAGCTCACCACGGAGTAGCGGGGGAGCCGGGGCCAATGAGCAGTTCTTC.

This rearrangement joins TRBV28 to TRBJ2-1, with a weak D call TRBD2 (6 bases). Per germline, CDR1 MDHEN and CDR2 SYDVKM. The V and J ends lost 3 bases and 7 bases respectively, with 13 bases between them. This CDR3 is built from 14 residues. CDR3: CASSFVREANEQFF. The CDR3 DNA is TGTGCCAGCAGTTTCGTCAGGGAGGCAAATGAGCAGTTCTTC.

This rearrangement joins TRBV11-3 to TRBJ2-1; 8 bases are a match to TRBD2. V was pared by 2 bases and J by 4 bases, with 4 bases of the junction left unmatched. CDR1 is SGHNT and CDR2 is YENEEA in the germline V gene. This CDR3 is 15 amino acids long. This chain's CDR3 is CASSLTSGPYNEQFF. The CDR3 DNA reads as TGTGCCAGCAGCTTAACTAGCGGACCATACAATGAGCAGTTCTTC.

The gene calls are TRBV18 and TRBJ2-7; TRBD2 matches at 7 bases. CDR3 length equals 13 residues. CDR1 is KGHSH and CDR2 is LQKENI in the germline V gene. Trimming took 6 bases from V and 9 from J; bases not matched to a gene: 11. CDR3 in amino acids: CASSPKAGRGQYF. The CDR3 DNA sequence: TGTGCCAGCTCGCCAAAGGCGGGGAGGGGGCAGTACTTC. Variable domain in full (rest from reference TRBV18 and TRBJ2-7): NAGVMQNPRHLVRRRGQEARLRCSPMKGHSHVYWYRQLPEEGLKFMVYLQKENIIDESGMPKERFSAEFPKEGPSILRIQQVVRGDSAAYFCASSPKAGRGQYFGPGTRLTVT.